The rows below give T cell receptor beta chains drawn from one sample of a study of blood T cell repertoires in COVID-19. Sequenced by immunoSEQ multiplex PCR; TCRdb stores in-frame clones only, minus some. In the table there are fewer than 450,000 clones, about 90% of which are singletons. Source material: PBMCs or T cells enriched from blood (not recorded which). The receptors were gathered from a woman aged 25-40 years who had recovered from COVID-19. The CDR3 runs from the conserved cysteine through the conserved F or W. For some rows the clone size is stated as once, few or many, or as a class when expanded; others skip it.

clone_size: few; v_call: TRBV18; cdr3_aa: CASSSTGRDTEAFF
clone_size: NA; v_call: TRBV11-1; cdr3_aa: CASSLGDRAIFDEQYF
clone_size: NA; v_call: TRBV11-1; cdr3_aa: CASSAVAGGLVDTQYF
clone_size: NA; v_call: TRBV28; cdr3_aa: CASKTGQGMGYGYTF
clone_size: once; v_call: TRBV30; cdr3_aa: CAWSRQGNEKLFF
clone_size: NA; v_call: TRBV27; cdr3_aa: CASRGGGVNEQFF
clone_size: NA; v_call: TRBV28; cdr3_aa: CASSSPPPENTDTQYF
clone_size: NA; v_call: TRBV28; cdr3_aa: CASSPTGQGFPEAFF
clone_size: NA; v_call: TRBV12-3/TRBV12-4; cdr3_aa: CASSSGLYEQYF
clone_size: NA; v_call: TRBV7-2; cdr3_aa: CASSSFGGFDEQFF
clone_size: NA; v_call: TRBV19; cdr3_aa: CATSGTGVYEQYF
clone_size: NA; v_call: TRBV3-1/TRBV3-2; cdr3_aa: CASSQDGARQGGGDTQYF
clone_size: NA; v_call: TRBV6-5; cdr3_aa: CASGGAGLQETQYF
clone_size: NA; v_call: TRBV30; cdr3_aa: CAWNPGGSNQPQHF
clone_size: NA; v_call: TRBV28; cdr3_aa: CASRNPGQGPEQYF
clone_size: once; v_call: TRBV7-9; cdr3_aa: CASSPPGTGGPTDTQYF
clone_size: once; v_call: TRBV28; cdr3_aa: CASSPTGGYEQYF
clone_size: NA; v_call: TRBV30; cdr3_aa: CAWGTGGPNQPQHF